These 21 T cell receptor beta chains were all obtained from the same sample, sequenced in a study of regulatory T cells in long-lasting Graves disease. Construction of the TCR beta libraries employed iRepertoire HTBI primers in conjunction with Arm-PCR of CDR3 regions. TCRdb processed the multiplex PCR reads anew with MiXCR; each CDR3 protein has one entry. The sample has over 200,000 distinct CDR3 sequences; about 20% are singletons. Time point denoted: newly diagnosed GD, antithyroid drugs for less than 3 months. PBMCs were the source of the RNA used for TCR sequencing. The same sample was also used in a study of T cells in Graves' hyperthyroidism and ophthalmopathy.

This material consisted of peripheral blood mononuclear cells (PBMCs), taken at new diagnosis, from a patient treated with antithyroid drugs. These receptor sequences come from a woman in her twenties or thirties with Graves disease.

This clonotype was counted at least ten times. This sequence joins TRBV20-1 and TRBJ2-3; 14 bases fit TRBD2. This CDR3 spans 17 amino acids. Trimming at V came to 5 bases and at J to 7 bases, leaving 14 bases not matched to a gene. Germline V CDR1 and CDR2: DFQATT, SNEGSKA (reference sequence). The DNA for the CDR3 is TGCAGTGCTCACCTGACTAGCGGGGGGGCACGAGGGTATACGCAGTATTTT. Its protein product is CSAHLTSGGARGYTQYF.

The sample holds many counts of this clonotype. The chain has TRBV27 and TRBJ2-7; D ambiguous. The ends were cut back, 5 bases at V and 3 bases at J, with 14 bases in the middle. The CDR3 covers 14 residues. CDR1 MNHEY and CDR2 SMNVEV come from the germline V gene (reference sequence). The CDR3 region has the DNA TGTGCCAGCAGTCCCTCCTCGGTACTCTACGAGCAGTACTTC. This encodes CASSPSSVLYEQYF.

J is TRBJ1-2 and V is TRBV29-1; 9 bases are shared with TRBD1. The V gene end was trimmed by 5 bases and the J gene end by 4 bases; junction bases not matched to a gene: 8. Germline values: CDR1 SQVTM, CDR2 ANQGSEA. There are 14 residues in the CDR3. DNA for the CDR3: TGCAGCGTTCTTACAGGGGGCGCGGGCTATGGCTACACCTTC. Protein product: CSVLTGGAGYGYTF.

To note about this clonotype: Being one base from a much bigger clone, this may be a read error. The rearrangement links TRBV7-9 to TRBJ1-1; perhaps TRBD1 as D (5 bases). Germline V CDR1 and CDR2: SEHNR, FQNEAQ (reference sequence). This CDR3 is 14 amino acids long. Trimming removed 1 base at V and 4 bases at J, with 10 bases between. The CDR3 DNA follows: TGTGCCAGCAGCTTAGACGGCGGGGCCACTGAAGCTTTCTTT. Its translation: CASSLDGGATEAFF.

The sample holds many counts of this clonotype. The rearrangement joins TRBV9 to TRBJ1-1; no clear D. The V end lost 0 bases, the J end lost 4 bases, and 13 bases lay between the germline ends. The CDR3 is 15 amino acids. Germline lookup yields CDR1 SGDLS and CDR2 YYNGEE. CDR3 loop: CASSVDPSKGTEAFF. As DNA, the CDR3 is TGTGCCAGCAGCGTAGACCCATCCAAGGGCACTGAAGCTTTCTTT.

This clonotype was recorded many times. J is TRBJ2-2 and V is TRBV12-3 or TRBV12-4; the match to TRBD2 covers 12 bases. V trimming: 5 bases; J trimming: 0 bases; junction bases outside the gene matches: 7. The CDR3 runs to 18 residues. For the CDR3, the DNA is TGTGCCAGCAGTCACCCACTAGCGGGGGGCCCGAACACCGGGGAGCTGTTTTTT. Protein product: CASSHPLAGGPNTGELFF.

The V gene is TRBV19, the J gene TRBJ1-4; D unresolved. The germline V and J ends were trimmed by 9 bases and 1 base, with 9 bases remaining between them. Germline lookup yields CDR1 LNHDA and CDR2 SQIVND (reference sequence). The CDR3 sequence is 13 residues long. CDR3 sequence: CASRDLTNEKLFF. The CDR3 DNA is TGTGCCAGCCGGGATCTAACTAATGAAAAACTGTTTTTT.

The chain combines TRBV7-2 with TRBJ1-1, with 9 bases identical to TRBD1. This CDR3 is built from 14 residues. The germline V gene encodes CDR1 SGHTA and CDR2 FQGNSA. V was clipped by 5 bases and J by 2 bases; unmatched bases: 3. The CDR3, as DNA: TGTGCCAGCAGCGGACAGGGGCGAAACACTGAAGCTTTCTTT. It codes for CASSGQGRNTEAFF.

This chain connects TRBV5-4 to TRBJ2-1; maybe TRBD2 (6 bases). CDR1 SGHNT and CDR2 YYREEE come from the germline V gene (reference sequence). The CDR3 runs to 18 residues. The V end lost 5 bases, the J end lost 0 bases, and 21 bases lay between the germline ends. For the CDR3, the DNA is TGTGCCAGCAGACCTCAGGCGGGGACCATGTCCTCCTACAATGAGCAGTTCTTC. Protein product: CASRPQAGTMSSYNEQFF. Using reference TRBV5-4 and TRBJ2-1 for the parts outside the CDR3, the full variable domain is ETGVTQSPTHLIKTRGQQVTLRCSSQSGHNTVSWYQQALGQGPQFIFQYYREEENGRGNFPPRFSGLQFPNYSSELNVNALELDDSALYLCASRPQAGTMSSYNEQFFGPGTRLTVL.

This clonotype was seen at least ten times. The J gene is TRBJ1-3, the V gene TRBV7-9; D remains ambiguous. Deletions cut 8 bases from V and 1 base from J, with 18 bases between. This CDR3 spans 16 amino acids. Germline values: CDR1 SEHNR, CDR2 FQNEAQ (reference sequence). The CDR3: CASGEARKGSGNTIYF. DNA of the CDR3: TGTGCCAGCGGGGAGGCCCGAAAAGGATCTGGAAACACCATATATTTT.

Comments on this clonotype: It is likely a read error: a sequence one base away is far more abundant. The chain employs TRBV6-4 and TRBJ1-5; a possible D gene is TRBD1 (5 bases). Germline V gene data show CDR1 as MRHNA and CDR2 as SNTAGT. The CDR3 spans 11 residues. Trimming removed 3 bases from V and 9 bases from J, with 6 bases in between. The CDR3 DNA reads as TGTGCCAGCAGTGAGGGGCTGCCCCAGCATTTT. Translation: CASSEGLPQHF.

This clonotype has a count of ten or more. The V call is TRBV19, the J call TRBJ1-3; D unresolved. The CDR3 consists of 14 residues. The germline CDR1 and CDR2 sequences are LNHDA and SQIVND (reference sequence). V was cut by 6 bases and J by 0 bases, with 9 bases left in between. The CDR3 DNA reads TGTGCCAGTAGGGCGGGAAACTCTGGAAACACCATATATTTT. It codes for CASRAGNSGNTIYF.

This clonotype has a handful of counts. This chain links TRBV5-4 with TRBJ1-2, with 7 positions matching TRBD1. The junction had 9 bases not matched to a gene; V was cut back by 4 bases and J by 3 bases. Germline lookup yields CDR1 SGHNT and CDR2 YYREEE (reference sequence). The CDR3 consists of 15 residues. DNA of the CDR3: TGTGCCAGCAGCCCGCCGGGACAGTCCTACTATGGCTACACCTTC. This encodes CASSPPGQSYYGYTF.

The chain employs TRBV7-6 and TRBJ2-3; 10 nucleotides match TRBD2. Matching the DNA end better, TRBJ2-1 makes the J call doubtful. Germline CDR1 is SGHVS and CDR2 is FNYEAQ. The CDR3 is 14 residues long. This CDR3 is CASSLVSAGGPQFF. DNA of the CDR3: TGTGCCAGCAGCTTAGTCTCAGCGGGGGGGCCGCAGTTCTTC.

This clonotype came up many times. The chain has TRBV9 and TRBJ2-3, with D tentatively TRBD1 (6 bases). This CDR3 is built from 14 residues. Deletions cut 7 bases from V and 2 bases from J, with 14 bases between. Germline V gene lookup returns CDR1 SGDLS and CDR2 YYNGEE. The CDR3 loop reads CASSRQAITDTQYF. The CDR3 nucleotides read TGTGCCAGCTCCCGACAGGCCATCACAGATACGCAGTATTTT.

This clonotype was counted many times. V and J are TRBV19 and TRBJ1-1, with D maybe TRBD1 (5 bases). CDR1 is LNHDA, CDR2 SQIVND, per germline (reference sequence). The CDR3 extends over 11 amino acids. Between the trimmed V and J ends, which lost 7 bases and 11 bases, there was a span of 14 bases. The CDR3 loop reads CASKLGVWAFF. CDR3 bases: TGTGCCAGTAAATTGGGGGTTTGGGCTTTCTTT.

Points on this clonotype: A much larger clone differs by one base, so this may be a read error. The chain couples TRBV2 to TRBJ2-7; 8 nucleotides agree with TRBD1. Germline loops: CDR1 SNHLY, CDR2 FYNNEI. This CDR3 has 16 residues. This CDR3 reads CAISGMTRTGTYEQYF. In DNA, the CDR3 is TGTGCCATCAGTGGGATGACTCGGACAGGGACCTACGAGCAGTACTTC.

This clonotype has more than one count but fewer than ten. The CDR3 sequence: CASSYSILRGGFYEQYF. The CDR3 coding sequence is TGTGCCAGCAGTTACTCGATTTTACGCGGGGGTTTCTACGAGCAGTACTTC. The chain uses TRBV6-2 or TRBV6-3 and TRBJ2-7; TRBD2 agrees at 7 bases. Germline CDR1 and CDR2: MNHEY and SVGEGT. CDR3 length: 17 amino acids. J gave up 3 bases and V 0 bases, and 11 bases lay outside the gene matches.

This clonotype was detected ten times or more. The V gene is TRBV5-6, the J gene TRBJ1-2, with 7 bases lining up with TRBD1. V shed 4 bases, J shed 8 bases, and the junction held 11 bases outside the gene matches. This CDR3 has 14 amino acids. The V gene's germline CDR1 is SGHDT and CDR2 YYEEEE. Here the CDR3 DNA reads TGTGCCAGCAGCCCCCGCGGACAGGTCCAAGGCTACACCTTC. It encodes CASSPRGQVQGYTF.

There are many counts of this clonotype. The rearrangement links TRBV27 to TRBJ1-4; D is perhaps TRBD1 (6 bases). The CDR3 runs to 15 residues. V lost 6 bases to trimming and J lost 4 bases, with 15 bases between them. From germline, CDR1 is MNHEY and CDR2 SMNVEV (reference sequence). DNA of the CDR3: TGTGCCAGCAGGAAAGAGGGGGGCCATAATGAAAAACTGTTTTTT. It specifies CASRKEGGHNEKLFF. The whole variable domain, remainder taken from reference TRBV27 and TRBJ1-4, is EAQVTQNPRYLITVTGKKLTVTCSQNMNHEYMSWYRQDPGLGLRQIYYSMNVEVTDKGDVPEGYKVSRKEKRNFPLILESPSPNQTSLYFCASRKEGGHNEKLFFGSGTQLSVL.

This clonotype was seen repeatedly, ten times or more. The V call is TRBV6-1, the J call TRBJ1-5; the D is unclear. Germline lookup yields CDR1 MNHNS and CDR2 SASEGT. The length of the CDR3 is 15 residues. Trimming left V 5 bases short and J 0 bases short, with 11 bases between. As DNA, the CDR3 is TGTGCCAGCAGTCCCCGGGAGACTAGCAATCAGCCCCAGCATTTT. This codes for CASSPRETSNQPQHF.